This T cell receptor (beta chain) came from a study of T cell responses to AZD1222 COVID-19 vaccine. Germline lookup yields CDR1 MGHRA and CDR2 YSYEKL. The trim removed 3 bases at V and 5 bases at J, leaving 8 bases unmatched. The CDR3 extends over 16 amino acids. Note on this clone: Its antigen is as yet unknown.

Points from the study as a whole: Receipt of two AZD1222 doses was followed by a rise in Spike-specific TCR breadth and depth. Among AZD1222 vaccinees, only five to seven were seropositive at baseline. Donors skewed white British and female; clonal diversity was possibly underestimated.

Clones were read by immunoSEQ multiplex PCR, and TCRdb kept only the in-frame ones, dropping some. Of about 190,000 clones detected, around nine tenths appear once; the ten largest clones hold approximately 4%. The receptor was derived from an adult who received the MenACWY meningococcal vaccine as a control. The sequencing used peripheral blood, collected 28 days after the second dose of the MenACWY control vaccine. The genes are TRBV4-1 and TRBJ2-1; 9 nucleotides align to TRBD2. CDR3 DNA: TGCGCCAGCAGCCAGGGACTAGCAAGGGGGAACAATGAGCAGTTCTTC. Its translation is CASSQGLARGNNEQFF.